This is a list of T cell receptor beta chains from one sample in a study of cytomegalovirus exposure and HLA in healthy donors. Produced via immunoSEQ multiplex PCR; TCRdb's table is partial and in-frame only. The data hold about 90,000 clones, with 65% to 85% observed a single time. Sequenced sample: PBMCs. These receptor sequences come from a man aged 18 to 35 in good health and CMV-seronegative. CDR3s include the opening cysteine and the closing phenylalanine or tryptophan. The D gene is left open where the match is weak. Some rows mark clone size as missing; the rest say once, few, many or name a class of expanded clone.

length	size	V	D	J	DNA	CDR3
12	NA	TRBV28	NA	TRBJ1-5	TGTGCTTCAGGGGTTCCGGATCAGCCCCAGCATTTT	CASGVPDQPQHF
14	NA	TRBV19	TRBD1	TRBJ1-2	TGTGCCAGTATGCCCGGGACAGGGCTATATGGCTACACCTTC	CASMPGTGLYGYTF
11	NA	TRBV2	NA	TRBJ2-7	TGTGCCAGCGGAGGGAACTACGAGCAGTACTTC	CASGGNYEQYF
16	NA	TRBV27	NA	TRBJ2-1	TGTGCCAGCAGTTTCTCAGGGCGGATTTCCTACAATGAGCAGTTCTTC	CASSFSGRISYNEQFF
18	NA	TRBV5-1	TRBD2	TRBJ2-1	TGCGCCAGCAGCTTGGCCGCAGTAGCGGGAGGGCCACGGAATGAGCAGTTCTTC	CASSLAAVAGGPRNEQFF
13	NA	TRBV28	NA	TRBJ2-2	TGTGCCAGCAGTCCCGGTAACACCGGGGAGCTGTTTTTT	CASSPGNTGELFF
12	NA	TRBV30	NA	TRBJ1-1	TGTGCCTGGAGGGGAGTCTACACTGAAGCTTTCTTT	CAWRGVYTEAFF
13	NA	TRBV13	NA	TRBJ1-1	TGTGCCAGCAGCTCCTCAGGTACCCCGTTGGCTTTCTTT	CASSSSGTPLAFF
16	NA	TRBV6-6	TRBD1	TRBJ2-2	TGTGCCAGCAGTCGAGGACAGGGGGCATACACCGGGGAGCTGTTTTTT	CASSRGQGAYTGELFF
14	NA	TRBV9	NA	TRBJ2-5	TGTGCCAGCAGCGCCGGGGGTAGGCAAGAGACCCAGTACTTC	CASSAGGRQETQYF
14	once	TRBV7-9	NA	TRBJ2-1	TGTGCCAGCAGCTTAGAGAAACGGGACAATGAGCAGTTCTTC	CASSLEKRDNEQFF
14	NA	TRBV6-5	TRBD1	TRBJ2-2	TGTGCCAGCAGTACCGACAGGGGGTCCGGGGAGCTGTTTTTT	CASSTDRGSGELFF
16	NA	TRBV7-9	TRBD1	TRBJ1-5	TGTGCCAGCAGCTTAATTGGACCAGGGGGCACTCAGCCCCAGCATTTT	CASSLIGPGGTQPQHF
11	NA	TRBV2	TRBD1	TRBJ1-2	TGTGCCGGGTGGACAGGAATGGGCTACACCTTC	CAGWTGMGYTF
14	once	TRBV9	NA	TRBJ2-2	TGTGCCAGCTGCCCGGCTGGCGAGACTGGGGAGCTGTTTTTT	CASCPAGETGELFF
19	once	TRBV19	TRBD2	TRBJ2-6	TGTGCCAGTAGTAGGTCCGGGAGGGCGGGATCGGCTGGGGCCAACGTCCTGACTTTC	CASSRSGRAGSAGANVLTF
16	NA	TRBV15	TRBD1	TRBJ2-2	TGTGCCACCAGCACCCAGACAGGGGGTTACACCGGGGAGCTGTTTTTT	CATSTQTGGYTGELFF
13	NA	TRBV30	NA	TRBJ2-5	TGTGCCTGGAGTGTTCCAGGCATTGAGACCCAGTACTTC	CAWSVPGIETQYF
15	NA	TRBV9	TRBD1	TRBJ1-5	TGTGCCAGTAGCCGGACAGGAAGAAGCAATCAGCCCCAGCATTTT	CASSRTGRSNQPQHF
15	NA	TRBV15	TRBD1	TRBJ2-5	TGTGCCACCAGCTGGGACAGTATGTACCAAGAGACCCAGTACTTC	CATSWDSMYQETQYF
12	NA	TRBV29-1	NA	TRBJ1-5	TGCAGCGTTGGTGGGGGGAATCAGCCCCAGCATTTT	CSVGGGNQPQHF
14	NA	TRBV29-1	NA	TRBJ2-1	TGCAGCGTCGTTAGGGGGGGGTCGTACAATGAGCAGTTCTTC	CSVVRGGSYNEQFF
10	once	TRBV29-1	NA	TRBJ1-1	TGCAGCGCCACGACTTCAACGGCTTTCTTT	CSATTSTAFF
16	NA	TRBV5-4	NA	TRBJ2-2	TGTGCCAGCAGGTTGGGGCTAGCGCTTCAAACCGGGGAGCTGTTTTTT	CASRLGLALQTGELFF
13	NA	TRBV30	TRBD2	TRBJ2-7	TGTGCCTGGGGACTAGCCCCCACCTACGAGCAGTACTTC	CAWGLAPTYEQYF
16	NA	TRBV6-6	TRBD1	TRBJ2-2	TGTGCCAGCAGTCCGGGGACAGGGATCGACACCGGGGAGCTGTTTTTT	CASSPGTGIDTGELFF
13	NA	TRBV7-2	NA	TRBJ1-2	TGTGCCAGCAGCTTAGACCGGGAATATGGCTACACCTTC	CASSLDREYGYTF
13	NA	TRBV6-6	NA	TRBJ1-2	TGTGCCAGCAGTTACCGGGACACCTATGGCTACACCTTC	CASSYRDTYGYTF
14	NA	TRBV2	NA	TRBJ2-3	TGTGCCAGCAGTCGGTGGGAGATTCCCGATACGCAGTATTTT	CASSRWEIPDTQYF
15	NA	TRBV18	TRBD1	TRBJ1-1	TGTGCCAGCTCCCTAGGGGGACAGGTAGGCACTGAAGCTTTCTTT	CASSLGGQVGTEAFF
14	few	TRBV19	NA	TRBJ1-5	TGTGCCACCCATACGCGGGGGCGCAATCAGCCCCAGCATTTT	CATHTRGRNQPQHF
13	NA	TRBV19	NA	TRBJ1-6	TGTGCCAGTAGTTATTTAGGAGATTCACCCCTCCACTTT	CASSYLGDSPLHF
15	NA	TRBV4-1	NA	TRBJ1-2	TGCGCCAGCAGCCAGCCCACAGGGAGCCACTATGGCTACACCTTC	CASSQPTGSHYGYTF
14	NA	TRBV12-5	NA	TRBJ1-2	TGTGCTAGTGGTTTACCGGGGGAGTTAGGAGGCTACACCTTC	CASGLPGELGGYTF
14	NA	TRBV28	TRBD1	TRBJ1-6	TGTGCCAGCGGACCGGGACAGGGGAGGTCACCCCTCCACTTT	CASGPGQGRSPLHF
13	NA	TRBV29-1	NA	TRBJ1-5	TGCAGCGTTGTGATTGGGAGGGATCAGCCCCAGCATTTT	CSVVIGRDQPQHF
15	NA	TRBV9	TRBD1	TRBJ2-2	TGTGCCAGCAGCACCCGGACAGGGTGGGCCGGGGAGCTGTTTTTT	CASSTRTGWAGELFF